A selection of T cell receptor beta chains follows, all from one sample in a study of T-cell memory formation after mild COVID-19. TCRdb independently ran MiXCR on the 5' RACE reads; one entry per CDR3 protein. The sample lists approximately 340,000 distinct CDR3 sequences, 15% to 20% occurring once. Material: PBMCs or a T cell subset sorted from them (not recorded which). The source is a man aged 18-30 years who had mild COVID-19 (a few samples of this study predate the infection). Cell type and time point are not known. The CDR3 runs from the conserved cysteine through the conserved F or W. The D gene is left open where the match is weak. Rows may omit the clone size; those that give it use once, few, many or a size class.

size: many
V: TRBV5-1
J: TRBJ1-1
D: .
CDR3: CASSRDGGLSTEAFF
DNA: TGCGCCAGCAGCCGAGACGGGGGGCTGAGCACTGAAGCTTTCTTT

size: .
V: TRBV6-5
J: TRBJ2-1
D: TRBD2
CDR3: CASSYEASGGGNEQFF
DNA: TGTGCCAGCAGTTACGAGGCTAGCGGGGGTGGCAATGAGCAGTTCTTC

size: once
V: TRBV5-1
J: TRBJ1-2
D: .
CDR3: CASSFAGMSNYGYTF
DNA: TGCGCCAGCAGCTTTGCAGGGATGTCTAACTATGGCTACACCTTC

size: .
V: TRBV6-5
J: TRBJ2-7
D: .
CDR3: CASSPYVGGYEQYF
DNA: TGTGCCAGCAGTCCCTACGTGGGGGGATACGAGCAGTACTTC

size: once
V: TRBV9
J: TRBJ1-2
D: .
CDR3: CASSSRPSENYGYTF
DNA: TGTGCCAGCAGCTCTCGGCCATCGGAGAACTATGGCTACACCTTC

size: few
V: TRBV9
J: TRBJ2-7
D: .
CDR3: CASSGRTSGEQYF
DNA: TGTGCCAGCAGCGGACGGACGAGTGGCGAGCAGTACTTC

size: few
V: TRBV4-3
J: TRBJ2-1
D: TRBD2
CDR3: CASSQVPAGGDNEQFF
DNA: TGCGCCAGCAGCCAAGTTCCAGCGGGGGGAGACAATGAGCAGTTCTTC

size: .
V: TRBV20-1
J: TRBJ1-5
D: .
CDR3: CSADVLLQPQHF
DNA: TGCAGTGCTGACGTCCTCTTACAGCCCCAGCATTTT

size: few
V: TRBV9
J: TRBJ2-3
D: .
CDR3: CASSVAWGRTDTQYF
DNA: TGTGCCAGCAGCGTAGCTTGGGGGCGCACAGATACGCAGTATTTT

size: few
V: TRBV28
J: TRBJ2-1
D: TRBD2
CDR3: CASQTSGGRNEQFF
DNA: TGTGCCAGCCAAACTAGCGGGGGAAGGAATGAGCAGTTCTTC

size: .
V: TRBV20-1
J: TRBJ2-5
D: TRBD1
CDR3: CSARDPGTAQETQYF
DNA: TGCAGTGCTAGAGATCCGGGGACAGCTCAAGAGACCCAGTACTTC

size: .
V: TRBV5-1
J: TRBJ1-1
D: TRBD1
CDR3: CASSARQGANTEAFF
DNA: TGCGCCAGCAGCGCCCGACAGGGGGCGAACACTGAAGCTTTCTTT

size: .
V: TRBV6-5
J: TRBJ1-4
D: TRBD1
CDR3: CASRPGTGEKLFF
DNA: TGTGCCAGCAGACCAGGGACAGGTGAAAAACTGTTTTTT

size: few
V: TRBV12-3/TRBV12-4
J: TRBJ2-1
D: .
CDR3: CASSLAGPAVF
DNA: TGTGCCAGCAGTTTAGCGGGTCCAGCAGTCTTC

size: few
V: TRBV4-2
J: TRBJ1-1
D: .
CDR3: CASSQDARTLNTEAFF
DNA: TGTGCCAGCAGCCAAGATGCCCGCACTTTGAACACTGAAGCTTTCTTT

size: few
V: TRBV6-5
J: TRBJ1-1
D: .
CDR3: CASRTARGVYTEAFF
DNA: TGTGCCAGCAGAACGGCCCGGGGCGTCTACACTGAAGCTTTCTTT

size: .
V: TRBV20-1
J: TRBJ2-7
D: TRBD1
CDR3: CSAGRDRGLEQYF
DNA: TGCAGTGCTGGGCGGGACAGGGGGCTCGAGCAGTACTTC

size: .
V: TRBV7-2
J: TRBJ2-1
D: .
CDR3: CASSLGPYREGSRNEQFF
DNA: TGTGCCAGCAGCTTGGGCCCATACAGGGAAGGTTCGCGTAATGAGCAGTTCTTC

size: few
V: TRBV9
J: TRBJ1-6
D: .
CDR3: CASSVGDSSYNSPLHF
DNA: TGTGCCAGCAGCGTAGGTGACAGCTCCTATAATTCACCCCTCCACTTT

size: many
V: TRBV5-1
J: TRBJ2-5
D: .
CDR3: CASSFNPEETQYF
DNA: TGCGCCAGCAGCTTCAACCCTGAAGAGACCCAGTACTTC

size: few
V: TRBV24-1
J: TRBJ2-3
D: TRBD2
CDR3: CATSDLGTSGGNTDTQYF
DNA: TGTGCCACCAGTGATTTGGGGACTAGCGGGGGGAACACAGATACGCAGTATTTT

size: many
V: TRBV25-1
J: TRBJ2-7
D: TRBD1
CDR3: CASSRWTGGYNEQYF
DNA: TGTGCCAGCAGCCGCTGGACAGGGGGCTACAACGAGCAGTACTTC

size: few
V: TRBV2
J: TRBJ1-1
D: .
CDR3: CAGQGKPEAFF
DNA: TGTGCCGGTCAGGGAAAGCCTGAAGCTTTCTTT

size: few
V: TRBV9
J: TRBJ2-2
D: TRBD2
CDR3: CASSVEAGGLTGELFF
DNA: TGTGCCAGCAGCGTAGAAGCGGGGGGGCTCACCGGGGAGCTGTTTTTT

size: many
V: TRBV19
J: TRBJ1-5
D: .
CDR3: CASSIGGNQPQHF
DNA: TGTGCCAGTAGTATAGGAGGTAATCAGCCCCAGCATTTT

size: .
V: TRBV4-2
J: TRBJ2-2
D: TRBD2
CDR3: CASSRERGTGELFF
DNA: TGTGCCAGCTCTAGGGAGCGGGGAACCGGGGAGCTGTTTTTT

size: few
V: TRBV6-5
J: TRBJ2-1
D: .
CDR3: CASNSGYNEQFF
DNA: TGTGCCAGCAACTCGGGTTACAATGAGCAGTTCTTC

size: .
V: TRBV6-2/TRBV6-3
J: TRBJ2-2
D: TRBD2
CDR3: CASSILLAGANTGELFF
DNA: TGTGCCAGCAGTATACTCCTAGCGGGGGCGAACACCGGGGAGCTGTTTTTT

size: .
V: TRBV7-2
J: TRBJ1-5
D: .
CDR3: CASGARPNQPQHF
DNA: TGTGCCAGCGGGGCAAGGCCTAATCAGCCCCAGCATTTT

size: .
V: TRBV6-6
J: TRBJ2-7
D: .
CDR3: CASQKRIVEGHEQYF
DNA: TGTGCCAGTCAGAAGAGAATAGTGGAGGGCCACGAGCAGTACTTC

size: .
V: TRBV29-1
J: TRBJ2-5
D: .
CDR3: CSVEPRSVLETQYF
DNA: TGCAGCGTCGAACCGCGTTCCGTTTTAGAGACCCAGTACTTC

size: few
V: TRBV19
J: TRBJ2-1
D: .
CDR3: CASSIGSTINEQFF
DNA: TGTGCCAGTAGTATAGGTTCGACAATCAATGAGCAGTTCTTC

size: few
V: TRBV7-3
J: TRBJ2-3
D: TRBD2
CDR3: CASSEGTSGATDTQYF
DNA: TGTGCCAGCAGCGAAGGGACTAGCGGGGCCACAGATACGCAGTATTTT

size: few
V: TRBV6-2/TRBV6-3
J: TRBJ2-5
D: .
CDR3: CASSQLRRGHQETQYF
DNA: TGTGCCAGCAGTCAGCTGAGGAGGGGACACCAAGAGACCCAGTACTTC

size: many
V: TRBV7-9
J: TRBJ2-5
D: .
CDR3: CASSLGGRQETQYF
DNA: TGTGCCAGCAGCTTAGGGGGCAGACAAGAGACCCAGTACTTC

size: .
V: TRBV6-2/TRBV6-3
J: TRBJ2-2
D: .
CDR3: CASSYSPGTGELFF
DNA: TGTGCCAGCAGTTACTCACCCGGGACCGGGGAGCTGTTTTTT

size: .
V: TRBV7-9
J: TRBJ2-7
D: .
CDR3: CASSNPPGIEQYF
DNA: TGTGCCAGCAGCAATCCCCCAGGGATTGAGCAGTACTTC

size: many
V: TRBV9
J: TRBJ1-2
D: .
CDR3: CASSADSSVNYGYTF
DNA: TGTGCCAGCAGCGCGGACAGCTCTGTTAACTATGGCTACACCTTC

size: many
V: TRBV7-6
J: TRBJ2-1
D: .
CDR3: CASSLAMGTEQFF
DNA: TGTGCCAGCAGCTTAGCGATGGGGACTGAGCAGTTCTTC

size: .
V: TRBV6-2/TRBV6-3
J: TRBJ2-7
D: .
CDR3: CASSYPPGTTYEQYF
DNA: TGTGCCAGCAGTTACCCCCCGGGAACAACCTACGAGCAGTACTTC

size: .
V: TRBV7-9
J: TRBJ2-7
D: .
CDR3: CASSSPVTDPREQYF
DNA: TGTGCCAGCAGCTCCCCGGTGACAGACCCTAGGGAGCAGTACTTC

size: few
V: TRBV4-1
J: TRBJ2-2
D: .
CDR3: CASSLAAGHPNTGELFF
DNA: TGCGCCAGCAGCCTAGCGGCTGGCCACCCGAACACCGGGGAGCTGTTTTTT

size: .
V: TRBV9
J: TRBJ2-6
D: TRBD1
CDR3: CASSAPGGRYSGANVLTF
DNA: TGTGCCAGCAGCGCCCCAGGGGGCCGCTACTCTGGGGCCAACGTCCTGACTTTC

size: .
V: TRBV6-6
J: TRBJ1-1
D: .
CDR3: CASSQQSGFTEAFF
DNA: TGTGCCAGCAGTCAACAGTCAGGGTTCACTGAAGCTTTCTTT

size: .
V: TRBV4-1
J: TRBJ1-2
D: .
CDR3: CASSQDPGADGYTF
DNA: TGCGCCAGCAGCCAAGATCCGGGGGCGGATGGCTACACCTTC

size: .
V: TRBV7-2
J: TRBJ2-1
D: TRBD1
CDR3: CASSQQGARNEQFF
DNA: TGTGCCAGCAGCCAGCAGGGGGCCCGCAATGAGCAGTTCTTC

size: .
V: TRBV12-3/TRBV12-4
J: TRBJ2-5
D: .
CDR3: CASSLMSQETQYF
DNA: TGTGCCAGCAGTTTAATGAGTCAAGAGACCCAGTACTTC

size: many
V: TRBV4-3
J: TRBJ2-1
D: .
CDR3: CASSPVGGRDEQFF
DNA: TGCGCCAGCAGCCCGGTCGGGGGCAGGGATGAGCAGTTCTTC

size: few
V: TRBV12-3/TRBV12-4
J: TRBJ2-3
D: TRBD1
CDR3: CASRGTVTDTQYF
DNA: TGTGCCAGCAGGGGGACAGTCACAGATACGCAGTATTTT

size: few
V: TRBV2
J: TRBJ2-3
D: .
CDR3: CASTEGWRDTQYF
DNA: TGTGCCAGCACCGAGGGATGGAGAGATACGCAGTATTTT